This T cell receptor (beta chain) stems from a study of CD8 T cells in ankylosing spondylitis. Broader study findings: Past studies reported some motif variants in reactive arthritis synovial fluid and blood. Reported data indicate significant enrichment of disease-linked clones within matched ankylosing spondylitis synovial fluid. Ankylosing spondylitis blood appeared to be characterized by a TCR beta motif of eight highly homologous variants.

Quantitative 5'-RACE with molecular barcodes generated TCR beta libraries. A single record per CDR3 protein comes from TCRdb applying MiXCR to the 5' RACE reads. The sample comprises approximately 400,000 distinct CDR3 sequences, about 24% of which are singletons, and roughly 1% rests with the top ten. This clonotype was detected only a few times. What it binds is not known. Germline V CDR1 and CDR2: KGHDR, SFDVKD. Trimming left V 5 bases short and J 0 bases short, with 7 bases between. There are 14 residues in the CDR3. The receptor's source is a male donor with ankylosing spondylitis. This chain connects TRBV24-1 to TRBJ1-5; D remains unclear. Material: blood, either unsorted or a sorted T cell fraction (not recorded which). CDR3 loop: CATSAGPSNQPQHF. CDR3 nucleotides: TGTGCCACCAGTGCCGGTCCTAGCAATCAGCCCCAGCATTTT.